These 27 T cell receptor beta chains came from one sample sequenced in a study of identical twins. TCRdb itself ran the 5' RACE reads through MiXCR, one entry per CDR3 protein. The data contain about 430,000 distinct CDR3 sequences, around 20% of them seen just once; the ten biggest clones take up roughly 12%. The specimen was naive T cells sorted from blood. The receptor source for this set is a man aged 45-65 years in good health.

Many counts were recorded for this clonotype. This chain connects TRBV4-3 to TRBJ1-3; possibly TRBD1 for D (6 bases). V lost 1 base and J 0 bases, leaving 13 bases between the germline ends. Germline values: CDR1 LGHNA, CDR2 YSLEER. This CDR3 has 17 amino acids. The CDR3 nucleotides are TGCGCCAGCAGCCAAGCAAAACGGGGGCCCTCTGGAAACACCATATATTTT. Translating it yields CASSQAKRGPSGNTIYF.

At least ten counts were recorded for this clonotype. The gene calls are TRBV29-1 and TRBJ2-7; D is perhaps TRBD1 (6 bases). Germline V lookup: CDR1 SQVTM, CDR2 ANQGSEA. CDR3 size: 15 residues. V lost 1 base and J 2 bases, leaving 15 bases between the germline ends. The CDR3, as DNA: TGCAGCGTTGAAGGTCGCTCAGGGGTGACCTACGAGCAGTACTTC. Protein: CSVEGRSGVTYEQYF.

This rearrangement joins TRBV10-3 to TRBJ2-3; perhaps TRBD1 as D (6 bases). The CDR3 totals 16 residues. Trimming took off 4 bases at V and 1 base at J, with 15 bases between the two ends. Germline V gene lookup returns CDR1 ENHRY and CDR2 SYGVKD. The CDR3 region is CAISASQGGGTDTQYF. The CDR3, as DNA: TGTGCCATCAGTGCGTCACAGGGTGGGGGCACAGATACGCAGTATTTT.

This clonotype was recorded many times. The J gene is TRBJ2-1, the V gene TRBV4-1, with D possibly TRBD2 on 7 matching bases. V lost 6 bases to trimming and J lost 4 bases, with 19 bases between them. Germline loops: CDR1 MGHRA, CDR2 YSYEKL. The CDR3 loop spans 16 amino acids. The CDR3 reads CASSSNPGGVYNEQFF. The DNA of the CDR3 is TGCGCCAGCAGTTCCAACCCGGGGGGCGTTTACAATGAGCAGTTCTTC.

This clonotype showed up just a few times. The chain employs TRBV7-2 and TRBJ2-1; D is possibly TRBD2 (5 bases). The germline gives CDR1 SGHTA, CDR2 FQGNSA. The CDR3 consists of 13 residues. V gave up 5 bases and J gave up 4 bases, with 9 bases separating them. CDR3 coding DNA: TGTGCCAGCAGCCATGGAGGTTACAATGAGCAGTTCTTC. Amino acids: CASSHGGYNEQFF.

This clonotype has more than one count but fewer than ten. J is TRBJ2-1 and V is TRBV7-9, with D possibly TRBD2 on 5 matching bases. CDR3 size: 11 residues. Germline V CDR1 and CDR2: SEHNR, FQNEAQ (reference sequence). V lost 5 bases and J 9 bases, leaving 8 bases between the germline ends. For the CDR3, the DNA is TGTGCCAGCAGCAGGACTTTTGAGCAGTTCTTC. It specifies CASSRTFEQFF.

This clonotype was observed a few times. The gene calls are TRBV12-3 or TRBV12-4 and TRBJ2-5; D might be TRBD2 (6 bases). The CDR3 runs 14 residues. V was cut by 5 bases and J by 2 bases, with 12 bases left in between. The CDR3 bases are TGTGCCAGCAGTACCGGAGGGATTCAAGAGACCCAGTACTTC. This sequence encodes CASSTGGIQETQYF.

The table lists this clonotype with many counts. The chain recombines TRBV29-1 with TRBJ1-1, with D uncertain. Germline CDR1 SQVTM, CDR2 ANQGSEA. V gave up 4 bases and J gave up 1 base, with 10 bases separating them. This CDR3 spans 13 amino acids. The CDR3 sequence: CSVAGKTNTEAFF. In DNA form, the CDR3 reads TGCAGCGTTGCGGGAAAAACGAACACTGAAGCTTTCTTT.

This clonotype was counted only a few times. The genes are TRBV6-1 and TRBJ1-4, with 7 bases that match TRBD1. The ends lost 5 bases at V and 7 bases at J; junction bases unmatched: 13. This CDR3 contains 16 residues. The germline gives CDR1 MNHNS, CDR2 SASEGT. DNA of the CDR3: TGTGCCAGCAGTCCCGACAGGGAGCGGGCTAGTGAAAAACTGTTTTTT. Its translation: CASSPDRERASEKLFF.

The rearrangement joins TRBV5-1 to TRBJ2-1; 14 bases fit TRBD2. The V gene's germline CDR1 is SGHRS and CDR2 YFSETQ. The CDR3 is made up of 16 amino acids. V shed 4 bases, J shed 6 bases, and the junction held 6 bases outside the gene matches. CDR3 nucleotide sequence: TGCGCCAGCAGCAAGGGACTAGCGGGAGCTGGCAATGAGCAGTTCTTC. It codes for CASSKGLAGAGNEQFF.

The J gene is TRBJ2-7, the V gene TRBV5-1; TRBD1 agrees at 8 bases. The V segment lost 2 bases and the J segment 5 bases; nucleotides outside the gene matches: 9. Germline assignment: CDR1 SGHRS and CDR2 YFSETQ. The CDR3 contains 15 residues. The CDR3 coding sequence is TGCGCCAGCAGCTTTAAAGGACAGGGTATCCACGAGCAGTACTTC. Translating gives CASSFKGQGIHEQYF.

This clonotype was counted only a few times. The rearrangement links TRBV20-1 to TRBJ2-7; D is perhaps TRBD1 (7 bases). The V gene lost 3 bases and the J gene lost 3 bases, with 18 bases spanning the gap. Germline V gives CDR1 DFQATT, CDR2 SNEGSKA (reference sequence). This CDR3 comprises 15 residues. The CDR3 loop reads CSASGEVRGNYEQYF. DNA of the CDR3: TGCAGTGCTAGCGGGGAGGTCAGGGGGAACTACGAGCAGTACTTC.

This clonotype was seen repeatedly, ten times or more. The rearrangement uses TRBV4-1 and TRBJ1-3; D is ambiguous. In germline, CDR1 is MGHRA, CDR2 YSYEKL. The V end lost 4 bases, the J end lost 0 bases, and 13 bases lay between the germline ends. This CDR3 has 16 residues. The CDR3 reads CASSRYPVSSGNTIYF. DNA for the CDR3: TGCGCCAGCAGCCGATACCCTGTCAGCTCTGGAAACACCATATATTTT.

Comments on this clonotype: Its ends do not fully match the called genes, so a read error is possible. CDR3: CSARSKGEATYYNEQLF. In nucleotides, the CDR3 is TGCAGTGCTAGATCTAAGGGGGAGGCTACTTATTACAATGAGCAGTTGTTC. The chain carries TRBV20-1 and TRBJ2-1; D possibly matches TRBD1 or TRBD2 (6 bases each). The V gene's germline CDR1 is DFQATT and CDR2 SNEGSKA (reference sequence). The CDR3 covers 17 residues.

This clonotype turned up a few times. The chain recombines TRBV11-1 with TRBJ1-5, with a possible D match to TRBD1 (6 bases). The CDR3 has 15 amino acids. The germline V gene encodes CDR1 SGHAT and CDR2 FQDESV (reference sequence). Trimming left V 3 bases short and J 2 bases short, with 11 bases between. DNA for the CDR3: TGTGCCAGCAGCTTTAACCGACAGGGCAATCAGCCCCAGCATTTT. It yields the protein CASSFNRQGNQPQHF. Filled out from reference TRBV11-1 and TRBJ1-5, the complete variable domain reads EAEVAQSPRYKITEKSQAVAFWCDPISGHATLYWYRQILGQGPELLVQFQDESVVDDSQLPKDRFSAERLKGVDSTLKIQPAELGDSAMYLCASSFNRQGNQPQHFGDGTRLSIL.

This clonotype was seen only a few times. This rearrangement joins TRBV5-1 to TRBJ2-2, with TRBD2 identical over 9 bases. From germline, CDR1 is SGHRS and CDR2 YFSETQ. The CDR3 extends over 16 amino acids. Unmatched junction bases numbered 3, after V lost 0 bases and J lost 3 bases. The CDR3 DNA reads as TGCGCCAGCAGCTTGGAGTTAGCGGGAGACACCGGGGAGCTGTTTTTT. Translated: CASSLELAGDTGELFF.

The chain employs TRBV7-6 and TRBJ1-1; D unclear. Germline-derived CDR1 and CDR2 are SGHVS and FNYEAQ. The CDR3 is 14 amino acids. The V and J ends lost 0 bases and 1 base respectively, with 6 bases between them. DNA of the CDR3: TGTGCCAGCAGCTTAGCGACTACGAACACTGAAGCTTTCTTT. Its protein is CASSLATTNTEAFF.

The chain is built from TRBV20-1 and TRBJ2-2; D is ambiguous. V was clipped by 3 bases and J by 2 bases, with 13 bases between them. CDR1 is DFQATT and CDR2 is SNEGSKA in the germline V gene (reference sequence). This CDR3 comprises 15 residues. CDR3 DNA sequence: TGCAGTGCTAGTCGACGCGGCTTCAACACCGGGGAGCTGTTTTTT. This codes for CSASRRGFNTGELFF.

V and J are TRBV10-3 and TRBJ2-1; a weak D match, TRBD1 (6 bases). Germline assignment: CDR1 ENHRY and CDR2 SYGVKD. Trimming removed 11 bases at V and 9 bases at J, with 20 bases between. CDR3 length: 13 amino acids. CDR3 DNA sequence: TGTGCCCTAACCGCGGATCTACAGGGTGAGCAGTTCTTC. Protein: CALTADLQGEQFF.

There are a few counts of this clonotype. The V gene is TRBV29-1, the J gene TRBJ2-1, with 14 bases aligning to TRBD2. V was pared by 5 bases and J by 3 bases, with 15 bases of the junction left unmatched. Germline CDR1 and CDR2: SQVTM and ANQGSEA. The CDR3 extends over 19 amino acids. The CDR3 bases are TGCAGCGTTCGTCCGGGACTAGCGGGAGCACGCCGGAACTACAATGAGCAGTTCTTC. Amino acid sequence: CSVRPGLAGARRNYNEQFF.

The rearrangement joins TRBV10-3 to TRBJ1-5, with 8 nucleotides matching TRBD1. The CDR3 spans 16 residues. Germline CDR1 ENHRY, CDR2 SYGVKD. J gave up 4 bases and V 2 bases, and 7 bases lay outside the gene matches. CDR3 sequence reads: CAISEARDRLNQPQHF. In DNA, the CDR3 is TGTGCCATCAGTGAGGCCCGGGACAGGTTGAATCAGCCCCAGCATTTT.

V and J are TRBV7-2 and TRBJ2-5, with D possibly matching TRBD2 (6 bases). This CDR3 is built from 14 residues. The germline CDR1 and CDR2 sequences are SGHTA and FQGNSA. V gave up 4 bases and J gave up 2 bases, with 11 bases separating them. CDR3 nucleotide sequence: TGTGCCAGCAGCTCGTCACGGGGGCAAGAGACCCAGTACTTC. Translated, it gives CASSSSRGQETQYF. Full variable domain (missing parts from reference TRBV7-2 and TRBJ2-5): GAGVSQSPSNKVTEKGKDVELRCDPISGHTALYWYRQSLGQGLEFLIYFQGNSAPDKSGLPSDRFSAERTGGSVSTLTIQRTQQEDSAVYLCASSSSRGQETQYFGPGTRLLVL.

This clonotype turned up a few times. This chain links TRBV9 with TRBJ1-5; maybe TRBD1 (6 bases). Germline values: CDR1 SGDLS, CDR2 YYNGEE. The ends were cut back, 3 bases at V and 3 bases at J, with 10 bases in the middle. The CDR3 has 14 residues. CDR3 bases: TGTGCCAGCAGCGAGGGGGGAATCAATCAGCCCCAGCATTTT. Encoded protein: CASSEGGINQPQHF.

The table lists this clonotype with many counts. The rearrangement joins TRBV6-5 to TRBJ1-2; D remains unclear. Trimming stripped 0 bases from V and 3 bases from J, with 5 bases between. Germline CDR1 and CDR2: MNHEY and SVGAGI. This CDR3 is built from 13 residues. DNA of the CDR3: TGTGCCAGCAGTTACTCGTCTCACTATGGCTACACCTTC. Translation gives CASSYSSHYGYTF.

This clonotype appeared many times. This rearrangement joins TRBV20-1 to TRBJ2-5; the D gene is possibly TRBD2 (6 bases). Germline lookup yields CDR1 DFQATT and CDR2 SNEGSKA (reference sequence). The length of the CDR3 is 18 residues. Trimming left V 3 bases short and J 5 bases short, with 28 bases between. The CDR3: CSARRGQGDRREMETQYF. The CDR3, as DNA: TGCAGTGCTAGGAGAGGGCAGGGAGATAGGCGGGAAATGGAGACCCAGTACTTC.

This clonotype was seen ten or more times. V is TRBV5-1 and J is TRBJ2-5; D is possibly TRBD1 (8 bases). The germline V gene encodes CDR1 SGHRS and CDR2 YFSETQ. V was shortened by 3 bases and J by 5 bases, with 17 bases between the two germline ends. This CDR3 has 15 residues. The CDR3 bases are TGCGCCAGCAGCTATGCGGGGGACAGGAGTGAGACCCAGTACTTC. It translates to CASSYAGDRSETQYF.

The V call is TRBV28, the J call TRBJ2-5; TRBD1 aligns across 9 bases. Germline CDR1 and CDR2: MDHEN and SYDVKM. This CDR3 has 14 amino acids. The J segment lost 7 bases and the V segment lost 5 bases, leaving 8 bases of the junction unmatched. CDR3 DNA sequence: TGTGCCAGCAGTATCTCGGGACAGGGCAGGACCCAGTACTTC. Encoded protein: CASSISGQGRTQYF.